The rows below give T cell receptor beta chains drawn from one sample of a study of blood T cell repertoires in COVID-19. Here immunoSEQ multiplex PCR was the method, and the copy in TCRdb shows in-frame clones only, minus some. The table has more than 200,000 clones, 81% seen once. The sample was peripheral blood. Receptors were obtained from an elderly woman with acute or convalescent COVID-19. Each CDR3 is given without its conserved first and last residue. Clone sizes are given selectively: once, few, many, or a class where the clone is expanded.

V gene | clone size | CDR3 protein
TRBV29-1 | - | SVVVVGVLVYEQY
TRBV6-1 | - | ASSEAEGSYTDTQY
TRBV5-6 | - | ASSSTGAGTEAF
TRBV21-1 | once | ASSTCPGQRCTEAF
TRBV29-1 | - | SLGATGGVGETQY
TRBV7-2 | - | ASSPQTGPLDGYT
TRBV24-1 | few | ATSELTGQAF
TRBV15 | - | ATGQGEVGETQY
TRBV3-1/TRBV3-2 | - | ASSPGGRPNYGYT
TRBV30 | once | ALERESTQY
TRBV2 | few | ASSVLQRAEAF
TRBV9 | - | ASSTHDSTDTQY
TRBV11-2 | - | ASSRVAGSYNEQF
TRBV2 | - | ANTDMGYGYT
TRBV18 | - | ASSPGDRETFTQY
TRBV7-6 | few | ASSPGSGSLGYEQY
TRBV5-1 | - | ASSLAGGQGPGGEAF
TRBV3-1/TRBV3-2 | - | ASSPAGRSSGNTIY
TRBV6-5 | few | ASSPPLAGTYEQY
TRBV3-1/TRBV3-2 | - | ASSQELGGSGKETQY
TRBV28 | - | ASRVTQGGGTEAF
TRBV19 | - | ASSKANRDSPLH
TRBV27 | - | ASSFINSGGWRGYT
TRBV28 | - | ASSLALAGEGKKF
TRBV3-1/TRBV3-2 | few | ASSRGSRGEAF
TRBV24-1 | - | AHPELTEAF
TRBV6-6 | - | ASREGTASNQPQH
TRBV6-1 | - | ASSGSRDRGYNSPLH